This T cell receptor beta chain was recovered during a study of beta chain features in type 1 diabetes. Study results and limitations: Among type 1 diabetes patients, VDJ junctions had fewer insertions and more deletions. Shortening of TCRB CDR3s, moderate but significant, appeared in all four CD4+ subsets of Type 1 diabetes patients. Researchers reported that naive, central memory and Treg TCRB repertoires appeared more similar in patients than in healthy donors.

The sequenced template was cDNA made from the entire isolated RNA. The protocol was immunoSEQ multiplex PCR, while the TCRdb copy is restricted to in-frame clones and leaves out a portion. The sample carries 200,000 to 250,000 clones, 9% to 10% recorded once. In the case of this clone: The antigen is not known.

Heparinised blood was drawn once per donor, averaging roughly 120 mL. Sequenced input: naive CD4+ T cells from blood. The sequence was obtained from a woman aged 18-35 years in good health.

The CDR3 coding sequence is TGTGCCAGCAGTACACTAGCGGGGGTAGGCAATGAGCAGTTCTTC. It encodes CASSTLAGVGNEQFF. The chain employs TRBV25-1 and TRBJ2-1; 11 bases are shared with TRBD2. This CDR3 has 15 residues. J was trimmed by 6 bases and V by 5 bases; bases with no gene match: 6. Germline CDR1 reads MGHDK; CDR2 reads SYGVNS.